This TCR beta chain was captured by sequencing in a study of T cell responses to AZD1222 COVID-19 vaccine. The study, taken as a whole, reports: A rise in Spike-specific TCR breadth and depth followed two AZD1222 doses.

This CDR3 has 18 residues. Trimming cost V 3 bases and J 1 base; bases outside gene matches: 11. CDR1 KGHDR and CDR2 SFDVKD come from the germline V gene. This clone was observed many times. What it binds is not known. The data were produced by immunoSEQ multiplex PCR, yet TCRdb's version contains in-frame clones alone and is incomplete. The data contain around 120,000 clones, around 90% of them singletons. The receptor comes from an adult who received the AZD1222 COVID-19 vaccine. The J gene is TRBJ2-1, the V gene TRBV24-1, with TRBD1 matching 7 bases. The starting material was peripheral blood, obtained 28 days after the second AZD1222 dose. CDR3 in DNA: TGTGCCACCAGTGATCAAAATAATCCGGGACAGTCCTACAATGAGCAGTTCTTC. Protein product: CATSDQNNPGQSYNEQFF.